This is a list of T cell receptor beta chains from one sample in a study of OX40 agonist ivuxolimab in advanced cancers. Repertoires were generated with immunoSEQ multiplex PCR, while TCRdb's copy carries only in-frame clones and drops some. The sample has around 100,000 clones, approximately 87% seen once. The input for sequencing was CD4+ or CD8+ T cells sorted from blood, taken in a trial of the OX40 agonist ivuxolimab. The receptor source for this set is an adult with an advanced solid tumor such as melanoma, head and neck, liver or kidney cancer. Both conserved end residues are part of each CDR3. Each record gives: V gene, J gene, clone size, CDR3 protein. Rows give clone size only sometimes, using once, few, many, or a class for an expanded clone.

TRBV5-1	TRBJ1-5	-	CASSPGGGIQPQHF
TRBV12-5	TRBJ1-4	-	CASGLNEKLFF
TRBV11-2	TRBJ2-3	-	CASSSQLAGGADTQYF
TRBV4-2	TRBJ1-1	-	CASSQELRGNTEAFF
TRBV30	TRBJ1-4	-	CAWRWTGGEKLFF
TRBV4-1	TRBJ1-2	-	CASSQEIQRTYGYTF
TRBV6-6	TRBJ2-7	-	CASSYSRAGSYEQYF
TRBV29-1	TRBJ2-5	-	CSVSPGQQETQYF
TRBV7-2	TRBJ2-3	-	CASSSELTDTQYF
TRBV7-7	TRBJ2-7	once	CASSPGTGEFRQYF
TRBV6-1	TRBJ1-2	-	CASSGGRGYTF
TRBV4-1	TRBJ2-5	few	CASSQDETLRYF
TRBV19	TRBJ2-1	-	CASSRTGTSGRGNEQFF
TRBV7-2	TRBJ2-5	once	CASSPSGGRSIQYF
TRBV7-2	TRBJ2-1	-	CASSPGLGGYNNEQFF
TRBV29-1	TRBJ2-1	-	CSVATGGLAYNEQFF